Following are 26 T cell receptor beta chains from one sample sequenced in a study of blood T cell repertoires in COVID-19. Sequencing used immunoSEQ multiplex PCR; TCRdb keeps in-frame clones, though not all of them. The sample lists a few hundred thousand clones; about nine tenths were seen once. What was sequenced was peripheral blood. The receptors stem from a man aged 25 to 45 who had recovered from COVID-19.

This chain joins TRBV4-2 and TRBJ2-3, with 10 bases matching TRBD2. Germline loops: CDR1 LGHNA, CDR2 YNFKEQ. V lost 1 base to trimming and J lost 6 bases; unmatched junction nucleotides: 7. CDR3 length equals 16 residues. For the CDR3, the DNA is TGTGCCAGCAGCCAAGGAGCGGGGGGGCTCGGGGATACGCAGTATTTT. It codes for CASSQGAGGLGDTQYF.

The CDR3 nucleotides read TGTGCCAGCAGTTTCGGACTAGCGGGGGGGCACACTGAGCAGTTCTTC. Encoded protein: CASSFGLAGGHTEQFF. The rearrangement uses TRBV28 and TRBJ2-1, with TRBD2 matching 15 bases. With 3 bases clipped from V and 9 bases from J, the junction kept 6 bases outside the gene matches. Germline V CDR1 and CDR2: MDHEN, SYDVKM. The CDR3 length is 16 residues.

V gene TRBV27 combines with J gene TRBJ1-5; D remains ambiguous. V was shortened by 9 bases and J by 3 bases, with 15 bases between the two germline ends. Germline V lookup: CDR1 MNHEY, CDR2 SMNVEV (reference sequence). This CDR3 has 14 amino acids. CDR3 nucleotides: TGTGCCAGTTCCGACGGGATCCCCAATCAGCCCCAGCATTTT. It is translated as CASSDGIPNQPQHF.

The chain is built from TRBV7-8 and TRBJ2-3; TRBD2 is a possible D gene (6 bases). Trimming pared 5 bases from V and 3 bases from J, leaving 21 bases between. CDR3 length: 17 amino acids. CDR1 and CDR2 from the germline V gene are SGHVS and FQNEAQ. CDR3 amino acids: CASSPSRVRRGTDTQYF. DNA for the CDR3: TGTGCCAGCAGCCCCAGTCGGGTCCGGCGGGGAACAGATACGCAGTATTTT.

The chain carries TRBV3-1 (or the pseudogene TRBV3-2) and TRBJ2-2, with 13 bases that match TRBD2. The ends lost 4 bases at V and 6 bases at J; junction bases unmatched: 5. The CDR3 spans 16 residues. CDR1 and CDR2 from the germline V gene are LGHDT and YNNKEL (reference sequence). The CDR3 is CASSRELAGGSGELFF. The CDR3 DNA reads as TGTGCCAGCAGCCGGGAACTAGCGGGGGGGTCCGGGGAGCTGTTTTTT.

V usage is TRBV5-4 and J usage is TRBJ2-4, with D perhaps matching TRBD1 (5 bases). The CDR3 length is 15 residues. Germline CDR1 and CDR2: SGHNT and YYREEE (reference sequence). V shed 4 bases and J shed 2 bases, with 13 bases lying between them. The CDR3 nucleotides read TGTGCCAGCAGCCTCGTCGCAGGGCCCAAAAACATTCAGTACTTC. Its translation is CASSLVAGPKNIQYF.

Concerning this clone: Within the sample, other DNA sequences also encode this same CDR3. The chain links TRBV27 to TRBJ2-1, with 9 bases aligning to TRBD1. Germline V gene data show CDR1 as MNHEY and CDR2 as SMNVEV (reference sequence). The CDR3 is 15 residues long. V lost 4 bases to trimming and J lost 4 bases; unmatched junction nucleotides: 5. The CDR3 nucleotides are TGTGCCAGCAGTTCACCGGGACAGGGATACAATGAGCAGTTCTTC. Its translation: CASSSPGQGYNEQFF.

The rearrangement uses TRBV5-1 and TRBJ1-6, with a weak D call TRBD1 (6 bases). V shed 2 bases and J shed 9 bases, with 12 bases lying between them. This CDR3 has 14 residues. Germline CDR1 SGHRS, CDR2 YFSETQ. The chain's CDR3 is CASSLAGQSSPLHF. CDR3 nucleotide sequence: TGCGCCAGCAGCTTAGCGGGACAAAGTTCACCCCTCCACTTT.

This clone was picked up one time. The chain joins TRBV9 to TRBJ2-5; D is possibly TRBD2 (6 bases). Trimming pared 0 bases from V and 4 bases from J, leaving 13 bases between. This CDR3 spans 15 amino acids. The V gene's germline CDR1 is SGDLS and CDR2 YYNGEE. CDR3: CASSVGGGKGETQYF. The CDR3, as DNA: TGTGCCAGCAGCGTAGGAGGAGGGAAGGGAGAGACCCAGTACTTC.

The genes are TRBV19 and TRBJ1-6; a weak D match, TRBD1 (5 bases). Germline CDR1 reads LNHDA; CDR2 reads SQIVND (reference sequence). V lost 1 base to trimming and J lost 5 bases, with 6 bases between them. This CDR3 is 14 amino acids long. For the CDR3, the DNA is TGTGCCAGTAGTATAGCGGGGGATAATTCACCCCTCCACTTT. As protein: CASSIAGDNSPLHF.

The V and J genes are TRBV12-2 and TRBJ2-7; the D call TRBD1 from the table was never checked on the DNA. TRBV12-2 is a recognized pseudogene. The CDR3 runs 17 residues. In DNA, the CDR3 is TGTGCAAGTCGCTTAGCTCCGACAGGGTATGACTCCTACGAGCAGTACTTC. Translating it yields CASRLAPTGYDSYEQYF.

The chain is built from TRBV6-1 and TRBJ2-5, with a possible D match to TRBD2 (6 bases). Germline V gene sequence: CDR1 MNHNS, CDR2 SASEGT. The CDR3 runs 12 residues. The germline V and J ends were trimmed by 3 bases and 5 bases, with 7 bases remaining between them. The CDR3 region is CASSESGETQYF. The CDR3 DNA reads as TGTGCCAGCAGTGAGAGCGGGGAGACCCAGTACTTC.

The chain carries TRBV27 and TRBJ2-7; the D gene is possibly TRBD2 (6 bases). V gave up 7 bases and J gave up 3 bases, with 16 bases separating them. Germline V gene lookup returns CDR1 MNHEY and CDR2 SMNVEV (reference sequence). The CDR3 spans 14 residues. CDR3 bases: TGTGCCAGCAAATGGCGGCAGGGAGGCTACGAGCAGTACTTC. It yields the protein CASKWRQGGYEQYF.

This clone was seen a few times. V usage is TRBV27 and J usage is TRBJ2-6; 13 bases match TRBD2. The CDR3 covers 17 residues. CDR1 is MNHEY, CDR2 SMNVEV, per germline (reference sequence). Trimming at V came to 10 bases and at J to 4 bases, leaving 10 bases not matched to a gene. For the CDR3, the DNA is TGTGCCACCTCCCAGGGACTAGCGGGGACCGGGGCCAACGTCCTGACTTTC. It codes for CATSQGLAGTGANVLTF. Drawing the rest from reference TRBV27 and TRBJ2-6, the complete variable domain is EAQVTQNPRYLITVTGKKLTVTCSQNMNHEYMSWYRQDPGLGLRQIYYSMNVEVTDKGDVPEGYKVSRKEKRNFPLILESPSPNQTSLYFCATSQGLAGTGANVLTFGAGSRLTVL.

The genes are TRBV3-1 (or the pseudogene TRBV3-2) and TRBJ1-3; TRBD1 might be the D (5 bases). The CDR3 contains 12 residues. V gave up 4 bases and J gave up 8 bases, with 9 bases separating them. CDR1 and CDR2 from the germline V gene are LGHDT and YNNKEL (reference sequence). The CDR3 DNA sequence: TGTGCCAGCAGCCCGACGGGGGACACCATATATTTT. It is translated as CASSPTGDTIYF.

This chain uses TRBV7-8 with TRBJ2-1, with D possibly TRBD1 on 5 matching bases. The CDR3 consists of 14 residues. The V gene's germline CDR1 is SGHVS and CDR2 FQNEAQ. Trimming cost V 0 bases and J 8 bases, with 11 bases left between them. CDR3 in DNA: TGTGCCAGCAGCTTAGCGCCCAGGGCCGATGAGCAGTTCTTC. Its translation is CASSLAPRADEQFF.

The V call is TRBV7-9, the J call TRBJ1-6, with D perhaps TRBD1 (5 bases). Germline CDR1 SEHNR, CDR2 FQNEAQ (reference sequence). There are 14 residues in the CDR3. The V end was cut by 2 bases, the J end by 7 bases, with 9 bases between. This chain's CDR3 is CASSLTGDNSPLHF. The CDR3 coding sequence is TGTGCCAGCAGCTTAACGGGGGACAATTCACCCCTCCACTTT.

The chain links TRBV7-6 to TRBJ1-4; D might be TRBD1 (6 bases). CDR3 size: 16 residues. Looked up from germline, CDR1 is SGHVS and CDR2 is FNYEAQ. V lost 5 bases to trimming and J lost 3 bases, with 16 bases between them. The CDR3 loop is CASSTRSGVSNEKLFF. CDR3 bases: TGTGCCAGCAGCACCCGGTCAGGGGTCTCTAATGAAAAACTGTTTTTT.

As regards this clone: At the DNA level, this CDR3 is encoded by other sequences in the same sample as well. The chain is built from TRBV7-8 and TRBJ1-2, with D perhaps TRBD1 (5 bases). CDR1 and CDR2 (germline): SGHVS, FQNEAQ. Trimming stripped 0 bases from V and 3 bases from J, with 5 bases between. The CDR3 has 13 residues. The CDR3 DNA reads TGTGCCAGCAGCTTAGCAGGGGACTATGGCTACACCTTC. Protein product: CASSLAGDYGYTF. The whole variable domain, remainder taken from reference TRBV7-8 and TRBJ1-2, is GAGVSQSPRYKVAKRGQDVALRCDPISGHVSLFWYQQALGQGPEFLTYFQNEAQLDKSGLPSDRFFAERPEGSVSTLKIQRTQQEDSAVYLCASSLAGDYGYTFGSGTRLTVV.

The genes are TRBV19 and TRBJ1-2; D is possibly TRBD1 (5 bases). This CDR3 contains 17 residues. CDR1 LNHDA and CDR2 SQIVND come from the germline V gene (reference sequence). Trimming took off 4 bases at V and 5 bases at J, with 23 bases between the two ends. Written as DNA, the CDR3 is TGTGCCAGTAGTACCCAACACTCGACAGTGCCCTTATATGGCTACACCTTC. This codes for CASSTQHSTVPLYGYTF.

The J gene is TRBJ2-1, the V gene TRBV14, with 10 nucleotides matching TRBD2. Germline V lookup: CDR1 SGHDN, CDR2 FVKESK. Losses at the gene ends were 6 bases for V and 9 bases for J; bases not matched to a gene: 5. The CDR3 runs to 13 residues. DNA for the CDR3: TGTGCCAGCAGGCTAGCGGGGGCGGCTGAGCAGTTCTTC. Translation: CASRLAGAAEQFF.

The chain couples TRBV5-1 to TRBJ1-1, with 9 bases aligning to TRBD1. In germline, CDR1 is SGHRS, CDR2 YFSETQ. This CDR3 comprises 15 residues. J was trimmed by 1 base and V by 4 bases; bases with no gene match: 5. The CDR3 loop reads CASSRQGVENTEAFF. The CDR3 nucleotides are TGCGCCAGCAGCCGACAGGGGGTTGAGAACACTGAAGCTTTCTTT.

V and J are TRBV4-1 and TRBJ2-7; TRBD1 aligns across 10 bases. V dropped 4 bases and J dropped 5; count of bases not matched to a gene: 11. The CDR3 is 16 residues long. The V gene's germline CDR1 is MGHRA and CDR2 YSYEKL. The CDR3 sequence is CASSRGRTGGTDEQYF. The CDR3 region has the DNA TGCGCCAGCAGCCGGGGGCGGACAGGGGGGACGGACGAGCAGTACTTC.

The chain links TRBV19 to TRBJ2-7, with 8 bases aligning to TRBD1. This CDR3 comprises 15 residues. Germline V gene lookup returns CDR1 LNHDA and CDR2 SQIVND (reference sequence). J was trimmed by 6 bases and V by 6 bases; bases with no gene match: 13. CDR3 region: CASRSTRGQGPEQYF. For the CDR3, the DNA is TGTGCCAGTAGGTCTACCAGAGGACAGGGACCCGAGCAGTACTTC.

This chain connects TRBV12-3 or TRBV12-4 to TRBJ1-2; tentative D call: TRBD1 (5 bases). CDR3 size: 13 residues. With 6 bases removed from V and 4 bases from J, the gap between germline ends came to 12 bases. CDR3 bases: TGTGCCAGCAGGCCAGGGAAGGGCTATGGCTACACCTTC. Translated: CASRPGKGYGYTF.

This chain uses TRBV30 with TRBJ2-7, with 10 bases matching TRBD1. Trimming took 5 bases from V and 5 from J; bases not matched to a gene: 3. Germline CDR1 GTSNPN, CDR2 SVGIG (reference sequence). The CDR3 totals 12 residues. This CDR3 reads CAWDRGRHEQYF. CDR3 nucleotides: TGTGCCTGGGACAGGGGGCGGCACGAGCAGTACTTC.